This paragraph covers one T cell receptor (beta chain) sequence. Its matching antigen is unknown. Relative to the germline gene, one junction end is altered; a read error may explain this. The V gene's germline CDR1 is LGHDT and CDR2 YNNKEL (reference sequence). The CDR3 totals 14 residues. The data were taken from a study of blood T cells in healthy people across ages. Overall study findings and caveats: Higher diversity and more naive CD4+ cells were features of long-lived donors, compared to aged donors.

A second roughly 6 to 12 cycle PCR used barcoded and J-beta primers. One entry per CDR3 protein results from TCRdb running MiXCR on the 5' RACE reads. The table includes around 800,000 distinct CDR3 sequences, 40% to 50% detected once. V and J are TRBV3-1 and TRBJ2-1; 7 nucleotides match TRBD1. Sequencing was carried out using blood. This TCR came from a man between 60 and 75 years old in good health. CDR3 sequence (DNA): TGTGCCAGCAGCCGAATTAACAGGGGCAATCAGCAGTTCTTC. Encoded protein: CASSRINRGNQQFF.